This T cell receptor beta chain was profiled in a study of cytotoxic CD8 clonotypes in ibrutinib-treated CLL. Study-level results: Different sampling times were used for sustained-remission and progressing patients.

Clones were sequenced by immunoSEQ multiplex PCR, and TCRdb holds only the in-frame ones, with some missing. The table has about 160,000 clones, approximately 80% seen once. A word on this clone: Its matching antigen is unknown.

The receptor comes from a human donor with chronic lymphocytic leukemia. The starting material was PBMCs, obtained after 12 months of ibrutinib treatment.

CDR3 sequence reads: CASSQDFGGGIYYEQYF. The CDR3 coding sequence is TGCGCCAGCAGCCAAGATTTTGGCGGGGGGATATACTACGAGCAGTACTTC. J is TRBJ2-7 and V is TRBV4-1, with 8 bases lining up with TRBD2. Losses at the gene ends were 0 bases for V and 3 bases for J; bases not matched to a gene: 10. CDR1 and CDR2 from the germline V gene are MGHRA and YSYEKL. The CDR3 consists of 17 residues.